The clone carrying this T cell receptor beta chain appeared many times. Germline values: CDR1 LGHDT, CDR2 YNNKEL (reference sequence). The CDR3 is 14 residues long. Deletions cut 0 bases from V and 3 bases from J, with 8 bases between. The sample comes from a study of spatial heterogeneity in lung cancer. At the level of the study: Consistently, beta-chain sequences turned up in larger numbers than alpha-chain sequences did.

Described time point: sample taken at primary tumor resection. Samples were obtained from 65 to 80 donors, all untreated early-stage non-small cell lung cancer patients. TCRdb re-derived calls from the 5' RACE reads in MiXCR, one entry per CDR3 protein. The repertoire holds 40,000 to 50,000 distinct CDR3 sequences, with around 13% as singletons. Specimen: PBMCs, collected at surgery. The rearrangement joins TRBV3-1 to TRBJ2-5; the D is unclear. The clonotype was recovered from a male donor with early-stage non-small cell lung cancer. This CDR3 is CASSQDPGKETQYF. The CDR3 bases are TGTGCCAGCAGCCAAGACCCAGGAAAAGAGACCCAGTACTTC.